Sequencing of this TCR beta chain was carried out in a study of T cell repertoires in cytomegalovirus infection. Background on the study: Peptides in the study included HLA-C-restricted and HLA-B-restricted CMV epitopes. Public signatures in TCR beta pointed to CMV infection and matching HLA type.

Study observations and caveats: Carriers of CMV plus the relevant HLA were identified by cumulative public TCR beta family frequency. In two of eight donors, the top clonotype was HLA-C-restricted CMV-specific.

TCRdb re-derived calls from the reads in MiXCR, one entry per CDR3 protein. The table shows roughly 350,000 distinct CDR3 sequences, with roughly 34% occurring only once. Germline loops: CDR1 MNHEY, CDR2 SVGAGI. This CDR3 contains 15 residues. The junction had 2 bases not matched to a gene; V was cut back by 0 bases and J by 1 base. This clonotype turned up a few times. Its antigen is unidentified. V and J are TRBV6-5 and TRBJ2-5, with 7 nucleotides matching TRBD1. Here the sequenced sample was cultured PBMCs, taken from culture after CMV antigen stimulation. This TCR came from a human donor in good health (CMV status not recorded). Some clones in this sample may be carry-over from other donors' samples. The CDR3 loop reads CASSYSTGIQETQYF. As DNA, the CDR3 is TGTGCCAGCAGTTACTCGACAGGGATCCAAGAGACCCAGTACTTC.